The T cell receptor beta chain described here comes from a study of shared clonotypes between healthy human individuals. V was pared by 2 bases and J by 9 bases, with 11 bases between. Germline lookup yields CDR1 SGHAT and CDR2 FQNNGV. The length of the CDR3 is 13 residues. Roughly 33,000 T cell genomes, or roughly 200 ng DNA, went into the sorted-subset replicate PCRs. TCRdb keeps only in-frame clones here, not all; method: immunoSEQ multiplex PCR. The data contain around 330,000 clones, approximately 79% of them singletons. The study, taken as a whole, reports: Clonotype sharing across donors was expected to vary with sequencing depth.

Turning to this clone: Its antigen is not known.

Sequencing was performed on memory CD4+ T cells sorted from blood. Subset described: CD45RA-negative fraction. The sequence came from a man between 25 and 39 years old in good health. The chain joins TRBV11-2 to TRBJ2-1, with D uncertain. The CDR3 is CASSLRLLGEQFF. The CDR3 DNA is TGTGCCAGCAGCTTACGCCTCCTCGGTGAGCAGTTCTTC.